Listed below are T cell receptor beta chains from one sample, sequenced in a study of OX40 agonist ivuxolimab in advanced cancers. The repertoire was sequenced with immunoSEQ multiplex PCR; TCRdb's copy has only in-frame clones and lacks some. The sample yields 55,000 to 85,000 clones, roughly 92% seen once. This specimen consisted of CD4+ or CD8+ T cells sorted from blood, obtained in a trial of the OX40 agonist ivuxolimab. Receptor source: an adult with an advanced solid tumor such as melanoma, head and neck, liver or kidney cancer. Each CDR3 is given with its conserved first and last residue. A D gene is named only where the DNA matches it firmly. Expanded clones are given a class, and other clones once, few, many or no size at all.

D gene	J gene	V gene	clone size	CDR3 protein	CDR3 DNA
-	TRBJ1-1	TRBV29-1	-	CSVRHFNTEAFF	TGCAGCGTTAGACACTTTAACACTGAAGCTTTCTTT
-	TRBJ1-1	TRBV4-2	-	CASSQPKWQNTEAFF	TGTGCCAGCAGCCAACCGAAGTGGCAGAACACTGAAGCTTTCTTT
-	TRBJ1-2	TRBV6-5	-	CASSYQGGLKGYTF	TGTGCCAGCAGTTATCAGGGAGGGCTTAAAGGCTACACCTTC
TRBD2	TRBJ2-7	TRBV2	-	CASRGLAGPFGKYF	TGTGCCAGCAGGGGACTAGCGGGACCCTTCGGGAAGTACTTC
-	TRBJ2-7	TRBV9	once	CASSVSTGLSYEQYF	TGTGCCAGCAGCGTCTCGACAGGCTTGAGCTACGAGCAGTACTTC
-	TRBJ2-4	TRBV12-1	-	CASRLVSKRVNDIQYF	TGTGCCAGCAGGCTTGTATCTAAGAGGGTTAATGACATTCAGTACTTC
-	TRBJ2-1	TRBV27	-	CASSGLSYNEQFF	TGTGCCAGCAGTGGACTCTCCTACAATGAGCAGTTCTTC
-	TRBJ2-7	TRBV4-1	-	CASSQVSENYYEQYF	TGCGCCAGCAGCCAAGTCTCAGAGAACTACTACGAGCAGTACTTC
-	TRBJ1-4	TRBV4-3	large	CASSQTWGGGEKLFF	TGCGCCAGCAGCCAAACCTGGGGGGGAGGTGAAAAACTGTTTTTT
TRBD2	TRBJ2-1	TRBV28	-	CASGTTSGALNEQFF	TGTGCCAGCGGCACAACTAGCGGGGCCCTCAATGAGCAGTTCTTC
TRBD1	TRBJ2-7	TRBV9	-	CASSVEGTGERYF	TGTGCCAGCAGCGTAGAAGGGACAGGGGAACGGTACTTC
-	TRBJ2-5	TRBV7-8	-	CASRRDSQQETQYF	TGTGCCAGCAGACGAGACAGTCAGCAAGAGACCCAGTACTTC
TRBD1	TRBJ1-1	TRBV4-1	-	CASSHLQGANTEAFF	TGCGCCAGCAGCCATCTCCAGGGGGCGAACACTGAAGCTTTCTTT
TRBD2	TRBJ2-7	TRBV7-8	-	CASSPGLAGLSYEQYF	TGTGCCAGCAGCCCGGGACTAGCGGGGCTATCCTACGAGCAGTACTTC